This T cell receptor beta chain was captured in a study of cytomegalovirus exposure and HLA in healthy donors. PCR was performed using 60 Vbeta and 13 Jbeta primers. Sequencing used immunoSEQ multiplex PCR; TCRdb keeps in-frame clones, though not all of them. The sample yields 160,000 or so clones, roughly 84% seen once. As for this clone: Its specificity is not known.

At the time of sampling, donors were nominally healthy, though unrecorded immune exposures were likely. V lost 7 bases and J 4 bases, leaving 8 bases between the germline ends. The CDR3 loop spans 11 amino acids. Germline CDR1 MNHEY, CDR2 SVGAGI. General observations from the study: One cluster of highly shared sequence variants probably arose as a sequencing artifact. Presence/absence analyses assumed roughly uniform sequencing depth across donors, which may not hold. A later analysis showed HLA-associated TCR beta chains outstripping equally common others in clonal expansion.

This chain links TRBV6-5 with TRBJ2-7; D perhaps matches TRBD2 (6 bases). The sequence was obtained from a woman aged 18-35 years in good health and CMV-seronegative. Sequencing was performed on PBMCs. CDR3 residues: CASTSGYEQYF. CDR3 DNA sequence: TGTGCCAGCACCAGCGGGTACGAGCAGTACTTC.